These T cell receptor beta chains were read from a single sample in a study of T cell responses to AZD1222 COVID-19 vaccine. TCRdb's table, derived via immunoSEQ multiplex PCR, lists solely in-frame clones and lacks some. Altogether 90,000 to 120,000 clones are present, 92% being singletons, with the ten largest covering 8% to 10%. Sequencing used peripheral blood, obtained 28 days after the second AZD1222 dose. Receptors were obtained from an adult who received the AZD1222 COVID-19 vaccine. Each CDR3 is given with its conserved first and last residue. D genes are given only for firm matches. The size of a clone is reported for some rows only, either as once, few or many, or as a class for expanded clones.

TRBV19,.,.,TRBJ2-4,CATSDGGLAKNIQYF,TGTGCCACCTCGGACGGGGGGCTAGCCAAAAACATTCAGTACTTC
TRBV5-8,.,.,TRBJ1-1,CASSRRVSNTEAFF,TGTGCCAGCAGCCGAAGGGTTTCGAACACTGAAGCTTTCTTT
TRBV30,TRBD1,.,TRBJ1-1,CAWIWQGASEAFF,TGTGCCTGGATATGGCAGGGGGCTTCTGAAGCTTTCTTT
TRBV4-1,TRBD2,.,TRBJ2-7,CASSQAGTSGYEQYF,TGCGCCAGCAGCCAAGCCGGGACTAGCGGGTACGAGCAGTACTTC
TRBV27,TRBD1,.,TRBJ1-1,CASSFRDRYTEAFF,TGTGCCAGCAGTTTCCGGGACAGGTACACTGAAGCTTTCTTT
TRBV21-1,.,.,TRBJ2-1,CASSKAVAGGRFYNEQFF,TGTGCCAGCAGCAAAGCCGTAGCGGGGGGCCGTTTCTACAATGAGCAGTTCTTC
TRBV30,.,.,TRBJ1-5,CAWSVEGNQPQHF,TGTGCCTGGAGTGTAGAGGGTAATCAGCCCCAGCATTTT
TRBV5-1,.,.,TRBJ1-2,CASSQDGDGYTF,TGCGCCAGCAGCCAGGACGGGGATGGCTACACCTTC
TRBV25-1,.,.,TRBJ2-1,CASNTEFF,TGTGCCAGCAACACTGAGTTCTTC
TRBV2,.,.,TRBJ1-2,CASSEARTMGGYTF,TGTGCCAGCAGTGAAGCGCGAACGATGGGTGGCTACACCTTC
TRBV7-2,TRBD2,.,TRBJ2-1,CASTSSSGSYNEQFF,TGTGCCAGCACCTCCTCTAGCGGCTCCTACAATGAGCAGTTCTTC
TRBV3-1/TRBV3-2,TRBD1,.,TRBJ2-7,CASSQVTGGQYEQYF,TGTGCCAGCAGCCAAGTGACAGGGGGCCAGTACGAGCAGTACTTC
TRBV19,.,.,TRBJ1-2,CASRTEAYGYTF,TGTGCCAGTAGAACAGAAGCTTATGGCTACACCTTC
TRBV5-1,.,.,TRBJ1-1,CASSLPGAGTEAFF,TGCGCCAGCAGCTTGCCGGGGGCCGGGACTGAAGCTTTCTTT
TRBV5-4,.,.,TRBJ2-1,CASSQDGGAYNEQFF,TGTGCCAGCAGCCAGGACGGAGGCGCCTACAATGAGCAGTTCTTC
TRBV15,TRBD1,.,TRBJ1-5,CATSRSSGQGFQPQHF,TGTGCCACCAGCCGTTCCTCGGGACAGGGGTTTCAGCCCCAGCATTTT
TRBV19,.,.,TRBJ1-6,CASSPQSYNSPLHF,TGTGCCAGTAGTCCCCAATCCTATAATTCACCCCTCCACTTT
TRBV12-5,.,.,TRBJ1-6,CASGSTARGLIAYNSPLHF,TGTGCTAGTGGTTCCACAGCCCGGGGACTTATTGCCTATAATTCACCCCTCCACTTT
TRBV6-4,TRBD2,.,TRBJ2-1,CASSEADMSLAGGYEQFF,TGTGCCAGCAGTGAAGCAGATATGTCGCTAGCGGGAGGATATGAGCAGTTCTTC
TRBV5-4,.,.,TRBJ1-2,CASSLDPSGRYGYTF,TGTGCCAGCAGCTTGGATCCTTCAGGACGCTATGGCTACACCTTC
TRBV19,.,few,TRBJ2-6,CASSSRDSLTGANVLTF,TGTGCCAGTAGTTCGCGAGACAGTTTGACTGGGGCCAACGTCCTGACTTTC
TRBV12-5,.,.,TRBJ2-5,CASGLVWQGGETQYF,TGTGCTAGTGGTTTGGTCTGGCAGGGCGGGGAGACCCAGTACTTC
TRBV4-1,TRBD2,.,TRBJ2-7,CASSQHWARDYSYEQYF,TGCGCCAGCAGCCAACATTGGGCCCGGGACTACTCCTACGAGCAGTACTTC
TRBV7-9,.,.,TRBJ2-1,CASSLRVARESYNEQFF,TGTGCCAGCAGCTTAAGGGTGGCCAGGGAGTCCTACAATGAGCAGTTCTTC
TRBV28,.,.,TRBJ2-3,CATEDRSTDTQYF,TGTGCCACCGAAGACAGGAGCACAGATACGCAGTATTTT
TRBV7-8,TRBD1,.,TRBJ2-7,CASRLNRGRGYEQYF,TGTGCCAGCAGACTTAACAGGGGACGAGGCTACGAGCAGTACTTC
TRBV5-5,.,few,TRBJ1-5,CASSLRQSNQPQHF,TGTGCCAGCAGCTTGCGGCAGTCCAATCAGCCCCAGCATTTT
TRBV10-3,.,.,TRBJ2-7,CAISESDYEQYF,TGTGCCATCAGTGAGTCTGACTACGAGCAGTACTTC
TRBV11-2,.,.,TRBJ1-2,CASSSLTGSNYGYTF,TGTGCCAGCAGCTCGTTGACAGGCTCGAACTATGGCTACACCTTC
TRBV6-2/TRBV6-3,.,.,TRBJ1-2,CASSYRVKGSSGYTF,TGTGCCAGCAGTTACAGGGTCAAGGGGTCCTCTGGCTACACCTTC
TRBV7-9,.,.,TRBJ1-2,CASSLTVYGYTF,TGTGCCAGCAGCTTGACAGTCTATGGCTACACCTTC
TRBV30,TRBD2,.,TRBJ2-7,CASSVGGWNYEQYF,TGTGCCTCTTCGGTGGGGGGGTGGAACTACGAGCAGTACTTC
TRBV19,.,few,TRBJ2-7,CASSITGTSYEQYF,TGTGCCAGTAGTATAACAGGGACTTCCTACGAGCAGTACTTC
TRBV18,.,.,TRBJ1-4,CASSPSGTNEKLFF,TGTGCCAGCTCACCTTCAGGGACTAATGAAAAACTGTTTTTT
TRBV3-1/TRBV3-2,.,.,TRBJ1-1,CASSQDRIYTEAFF,TGTGCCAGCAGCCAAGACAGAATTTACACTGAAGCTTTCTTT
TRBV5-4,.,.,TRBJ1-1,CASSLFGGRTEAFF,TGTGCCAGCAGCTTGTTCGGGGGAAGAACTGAAGCTTTCTTT
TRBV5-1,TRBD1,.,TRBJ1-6,CASSTETGGSLHF,TGCGCCAGCTCTACCGAGACAGGGGGATCCCTCCACTTT
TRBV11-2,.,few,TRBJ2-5,CASSFPEQQETQYF,TGTGCCAGCAGCTTCCCCGAACAACAAGAGACCCAGTACTTC
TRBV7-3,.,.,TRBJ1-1,CASSLAEATEAFF,TGTGCCAGCAGCTTGGCGGAGGCCACTGAAGCTTTCTTT
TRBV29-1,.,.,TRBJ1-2,CSVDRSKNGYTF,TGCAGCGTTGATAGGAGCAAAAATGGCTACACCTTC
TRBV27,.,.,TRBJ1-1,CASGQPEAFF,TGTGCCAGCGGGCAGCCTGAAGCTTTCTTT
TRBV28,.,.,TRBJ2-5,CASSFPDRRGTQYF,TGTGCCAGCAGTTTTCCGGACCGAAGGGGGACCCAGTACTTC
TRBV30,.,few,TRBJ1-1,CAWSPSNTEAFF,TGTGCCTGGAGTCCCAGCAATACTGAAGCTTTCTTT
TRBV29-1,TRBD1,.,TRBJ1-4,CSVQGQGATNEKLFF,TGCAGCGTGCAGGGACAGGGGGCAACTAATGAAAAACTGTTTTTT
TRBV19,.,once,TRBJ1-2,CASTSSPIYGYTF,TGTGCCAGTACTTCCAGCCCTATCTATGGCTACACCTTC
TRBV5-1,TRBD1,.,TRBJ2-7,CASSWTGGSYEQYF,TGCGCCAGCAGCTGGACAGGGGGATCCTACGAGCAGTACTTC
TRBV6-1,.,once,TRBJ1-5,CASSAPVRVGNQPQHF,TGTGCCAGCAGTGCTCCGGTTCGAGTAGGCAATCAGCCCCAGCATTTT
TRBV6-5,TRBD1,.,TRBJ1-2,CASRDRGDYFGYTF,TGTGCCAGCAGGGACAGGGGAGATTACTTCGGCTACACCTTC
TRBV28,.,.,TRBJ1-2,CASSINYGYTF,TGTGCCAGCAGTATCAACTATGGCTACACCTTC
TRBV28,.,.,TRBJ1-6,CASRSGGLGNSPLHF,TGTGCCAGCAGGAGTGGGGGTTTGGGTAATTCACCCCTCCACTTT
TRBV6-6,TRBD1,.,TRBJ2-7,CASSYDRAEQYF,TGTGCCAGCAGTTACGACAGGGCCGAGCAGTACTTC
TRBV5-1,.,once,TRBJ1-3,CASSLAGNTIYF,TGCGCCAGCAGCTTGGCCGGAAACACCATATATTTT
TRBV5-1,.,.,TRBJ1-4,CASSLDGQDEKLFF,TGCGCCAGCAGCTTGGACGGGCAGGATGAAAAACTGTTTTTT
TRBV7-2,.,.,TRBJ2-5,CASKRSRAGETQYF,TGTGCCAGCAAACGAAGTAGGGCTGGGGAGACCCAGTACTTC